This T cell receptor (beta chain) derives from a study of T cells in Graves' hyperthyroidism and ophthalmopathy. Points from the study as a whole: Researchers found most expanded thyroid clonotypes above 0.001 in blood as well. Ophthalmopathy cases were set apart from stable hyperthyroidism by a 13 V-J model.

Patients affected by ophthalmopathy presented a Clinical Activity Score of at least 3, a NOSPECS grade of at least 4, and disease duration below 3 months. This clonotype showed up many times. The antigen remains undetermined. The TCR beta CDR3 regions underwent amplification using RNA transcripts as the source. An initial round of RT-PCR targeting the TCR CDR3 relied on the HTBI primer set. TCRdb recomputed calls from the multiplex PCR reads with MiXCR, one row per CDR3 protein. The sample has 350,000 to 400,000 distinct CDR3 sequences; less than 20% are singletons. Germline assignment: CDR1 SNHLY and CDR2 FYNNEI. The V end was cut by 3 bases, the J end by 7 bases, with 13 bases between. The CDR3 is 14 residues long.

The chain is built from TRBV2 and TRBJ1-5; TRBD1 is a possible D gene (5 bases). The source of this sequence is a man aged 18-30 years with Graves' ophthalmopathy. The sample consisted of blood. Here the CDR3 DNA reads TGTGCCAGCAGTGACGGGGGTGGGAGACAGCCCCAGCATTTT. It codes for CASSDGGGRQPQHF.